This TCR beta chain was sequenced in a study of T cells after yellow fever vaccination. Study conclusions and caveats: In post-booster samples, most primary-vaccination clones reappeared (about 95% CD4, 70% to 90% CD8). Abundant bulk-derived clonotypes could contaminate FACS-sorted repertoires.

The CDR3 extends over 15 amino acids. With 5 bases removed from V and 3 bases from J, the gap between germline ends came to 17 bases. Germline CDR1 and CDR2: SGHNT and YYREEE (reference sequence). Concerning this clonotype: Antigen unknown.

They built TCR cDNA with 5'RACE template switching, a step that put in a universal primer site and UMIs. A single record per CDR3 protein comes from TCRdb applying MiXCR to the 5' RACE reads. The sample contains a few hundred thousand distinct CDR3 sequences, 7% to 10% of which appear only once. The specimen comprised PBMCs, sampled roughly 47 days after the first yellow fever vaccination. The gene calls are TRBV5-4 and TRBJ1-1; tentative D call: TRBD1 (6 bases). The origin of this receptor is a man aged 18 to 35 who received the YFV17D yellow fever vaccine. CDR3 DNA: TGTGCCAGCAGGCCCGCCTCGGGGGCGGACACTGAAGCTTTCTTT. This translates into CASRPASGADTEAFF.